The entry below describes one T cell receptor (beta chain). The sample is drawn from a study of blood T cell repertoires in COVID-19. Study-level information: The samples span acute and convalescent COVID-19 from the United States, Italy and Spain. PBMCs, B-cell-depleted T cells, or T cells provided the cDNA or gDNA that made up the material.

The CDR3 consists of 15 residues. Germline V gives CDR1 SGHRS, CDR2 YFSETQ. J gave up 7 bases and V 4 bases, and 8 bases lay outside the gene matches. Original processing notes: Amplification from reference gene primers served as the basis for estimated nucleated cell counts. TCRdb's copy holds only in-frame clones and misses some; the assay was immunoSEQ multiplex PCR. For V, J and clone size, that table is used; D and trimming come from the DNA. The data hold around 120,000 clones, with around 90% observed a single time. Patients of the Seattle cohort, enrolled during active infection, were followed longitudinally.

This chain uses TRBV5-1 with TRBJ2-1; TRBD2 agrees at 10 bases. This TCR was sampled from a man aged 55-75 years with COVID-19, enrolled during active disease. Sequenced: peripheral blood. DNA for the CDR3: TGCGCCAGCAGCGGGGTAGCGGGAGGCGGGAATGAGCAGTTCTTC. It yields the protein CASSGVAGGGNEQFF.